The rows below give T cell receptor beta chains drawn from one sample of a study of blood T cell repertoires in COVID-19. Produced via immunoSEQ multiplex PCR; TCRdb's table is partial and in-frame only. The table lists hundreds of thousands of clones, 88% of them singletons. Sequenced: peripheral blood. The origin of the receptors is a human donor in a cohort sampled during active COVID-19. The CDR3 runs from the conserved cysteine through the conserved F or W. Fields, in order: CDR3 length, V gene, J gene, clone size, CDR3 protein. Rows give clone size only sometimes, using once, few, many, or a class for an expanded clone.

>15|TRBV28|TRBJ2-7|NA
CASSSGSGHSYEQYF
>15|TRBV9|TRBJ1-3|NA
CASSVAGVGGNTIYF
>14|TRBV6-5|TRBJ1-1|NA
CASSPTGESTEAFF
>16|TRBV10-2|TRBJ2-2|NA
CASKRGAESNTGELFF
>11|TRBV30|TRBJ1-6|NA
CAGPEGERLHF
>12|TRBV6-5|TRBJ1-1|NA
CASMGGGTEAFF
>15|TRBV9|TRBJ1-1|NA
CASSPPGWGNTEAFF
>13|TRBV30|TRBJ1-6|NA
CAWGGLRNSPLHF
>13|TRBV28|TRBJ1-1|NA
CASMTGQILEAFF
>16|TRBV10-3|TRBJ2-7|NA
CAISDMFVGQGRGQYF
>14|TRBV3-1/TRBV3-2|TRBJ2-7|NA
CASSQELAEYEQYF
>11|TRBV29-1|TRBJ2-7|NA
CSSGQGGEQYF
>12|TRBV29-1|TRBJ1-1|NA
CSATGIGPEAFF
>14|TRBV7-8|TRBJ2-7|NA
CASSLAGLAGEQYF
>14|TRBV6-5|TRBJ2-7|NA
CASQAGGTSYEQYF
>14|TRBV9|TRBJ2-1|few
CASSESLKEGEQFF
>15|TRBV7-2|TRBJ2-7|NA
CASSPPGTAYYEQYF
>15|TRBV19|TRBJ1-3|NA
CASSATGEAGNTIYF
>16|TRBV7-9|TRBJ2-7|NA
CASSATTGERYYEQYF
>13|TRBV3-1/TRBV3-2|TRBJ2-7|many
CASSRDRGYEQYF
>12|TRBV28|TRBJ1-2|NA
CASNARNYGYTF
>14|TRBV7-8|TRBJ1-1|NA
CASSSGESNTEAFF
>14|TRBV6-5|TRBJ2-7|NA
CASSYGARTYEQYF
>20|TRBV5-4|TRBJ2-7|NA
CASSLDARRWGQGAKYEQYF
>14|TRBV11-2|TRBJ2-7|NA
CASSFWRDREEQYF
>17|TRBV21-1|TRBJ1-6|NA
CASSKGTAQTKNSPLHF
>13|TRBV4-3|TRBJ1-2|NA
CASSQEHGLGYTF
>14|TRBV4-1|TRBJ1-2|NA
CASSQDVDSYGYTF
>14|TRBV7-2|TRBJ2-1|NA
CASSLLHRGREQFF
>14|TRBV19|TRBJ1-5|NA
CAAASRGSNQPQHF
>18|TRBV7-8|TRBJ2-7|NA
CASSLYRITGLDSYEQYF
>11|TRBV14|TRBJ2-7|NA
CASSQGQEQYF
>14|TRBV7-2|TRBJ1-3|NA
CASSLAQGGNTIYF
>15|TRBV4-2|TRBJ1-1|NA
CASSQVGTGGTEAFF
>15|TRBV30|TRBJ2-5|NA
CAGNPSGQSQETQYF
>12|TRBV7-9|TRBJ1-1|NA
CASNVLAAEAFF
>14|TRBV6-1|TRBJ2-2|NA
CASSEPTAPGELFF
>12|TRBV6-6|TRBJ2-7|NA
CATTGGNYEQYF
>13|TRBV28|TRBJ2-7|NA
CASSLPGSYEQYF
>15|TRBV5-8|TRBJ2-3|NA
CASSWRGQGTDTQYF
>11|TRBV27|TRBJ2-7|few
CASRKRGEQYF
>14|TRBV7-2|TRBJ2-1|NA
CASSLEGGWDEQFF
>12|TRBV11-2|TRBJ2-7|NA
CASSLYTYEQYF
>14|TRBV10-2|TRBJ2-7|NA
CASSESQILHEQYF
>16|TRBV18|TRBJ2-7|NA
CASSPQPQGIGYEQYF
>13|TRBV11-3|TRBJ1-1|few
CASSVDGDTEAFF